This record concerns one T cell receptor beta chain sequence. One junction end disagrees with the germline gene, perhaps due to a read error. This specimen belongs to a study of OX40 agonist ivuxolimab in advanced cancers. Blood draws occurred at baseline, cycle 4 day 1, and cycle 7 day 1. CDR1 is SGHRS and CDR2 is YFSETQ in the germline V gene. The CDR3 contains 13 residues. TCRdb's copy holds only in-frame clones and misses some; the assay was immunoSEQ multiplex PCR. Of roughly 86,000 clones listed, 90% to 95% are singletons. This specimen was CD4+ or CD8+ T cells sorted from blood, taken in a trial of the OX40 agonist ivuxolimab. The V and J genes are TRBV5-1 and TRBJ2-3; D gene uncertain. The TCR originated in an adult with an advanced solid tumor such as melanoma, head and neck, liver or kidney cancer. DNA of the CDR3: TGCGCCGGCAGCTTTCTTTTTGGGGATACGCAGTATTTT. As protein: CAGSFLFGDTQYF.